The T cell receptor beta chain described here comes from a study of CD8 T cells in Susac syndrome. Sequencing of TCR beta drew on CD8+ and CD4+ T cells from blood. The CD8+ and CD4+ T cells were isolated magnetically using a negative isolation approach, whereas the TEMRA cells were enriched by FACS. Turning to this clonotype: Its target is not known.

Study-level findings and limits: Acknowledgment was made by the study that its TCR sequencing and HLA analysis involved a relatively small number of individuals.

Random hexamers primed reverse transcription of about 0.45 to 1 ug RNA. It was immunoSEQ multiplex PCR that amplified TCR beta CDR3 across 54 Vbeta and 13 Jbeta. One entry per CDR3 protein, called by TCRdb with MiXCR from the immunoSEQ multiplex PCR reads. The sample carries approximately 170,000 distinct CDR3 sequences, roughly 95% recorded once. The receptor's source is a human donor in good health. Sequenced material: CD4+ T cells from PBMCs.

CDR3 protein: CASSAGRTNTEAFF. The DNA for the CDR3 is TGTGCCAGCAGTGCGGGACGGACAAACACTGAAGCTTTCTTT. This chain links TRBV2 with TRBJ1-1; D possibly corresponds to TRBD1 (5 bases). This CDR3 is built from 14 residues. Trimming removed 4 bases from V and 2 bases from J, with 11 bases in between. Germline assignment: CDR1 SNHLY and CDR2 FYNNEI.